This T cell receptor beta chain was obtained from a study of blood T cell repertoires in COVID-19. Only in-frame clones appear in the TCRdb table, and some are missing; sequencing was by immunoSEQ multiplex PCR. The sample carries fewer than 200,000 clones, 75% to 90% recorded once. In germline, CDR1 is SGHRS, CDR2 YFSETQ. The CDR3 totals 15 residues. V lost 0 bases, J lost 0 bases, and 9 bases lay in between. The sequence derives from a woman aged 45-65 years who had recovered from COVID-19. The chain carries TRBV5-1 and TRBJ1-1; perhaps TRBD1 as D (6 bases). Material for sequencing was PBMCs or T cells enriched from blood (not recorded which). The CDR3 region is CASSLGQAVNTEAFF. The CDR3, as DNA: TGCGCCAGCAGCTTGGGACAGGCCGTGAACACTGAAGCTTTCTTT.